The clone carrying this T cell receptor beta chain was seen many times. Its antigen is not identified. These data come from a study of neurological immune-mediated disorders. Over 190 million TCR-beta sequences from 15-18 subjects were obtained in each sequencing run. TCRdb processed the 5' RACE reads anew with MiXCR; each CDR3 protein has one entry. This table holds about 82,000 distinct CDR3 sequences, approximately 2.4% found once. Unsorted libraries were derived from 2 million PBMCs stored at -80 C. The study, taken as a whole, reports: When repertoires were grouped phylogenetically, those of 18 of 34 multiple sclerosis patients fell into one related-CDR3 cluster, a possible signature. In HTLV-1-associated myelopathy, TCR clonal expansion was greatest, and in multiple sclerosis it was least, below healthy controls.

The material sequenced was PBMCs. The receptor was isolated from a woman aged 25 to 39 with multiple sclerosis.

CDR3 amino acids: CASSLMARGLGTTDTQYF. The CDR3 DNA is TGTGCCAGCAGCTTAATGGCCCGGGGACTAGGGACCACAGATACGCAGTATTTT. The chain employs TRBV7-2 and TRBJ2-3, with 8 bases identical to TRBD2. Germline V gives CDR1 SGHTA, CDR2 FQGNSA. Trimming took 2 bases from V and 2 from J; bases not matched to a gene: 12. The CDR3 has 18 amino acids.